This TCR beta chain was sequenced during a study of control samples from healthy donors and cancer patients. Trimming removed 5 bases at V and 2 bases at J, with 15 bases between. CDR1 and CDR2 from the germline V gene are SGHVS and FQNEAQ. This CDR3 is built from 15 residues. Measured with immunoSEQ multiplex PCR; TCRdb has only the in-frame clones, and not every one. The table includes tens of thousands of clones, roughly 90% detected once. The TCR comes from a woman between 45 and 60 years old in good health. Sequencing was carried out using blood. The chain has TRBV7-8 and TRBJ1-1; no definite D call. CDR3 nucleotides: TGTGCCAGCAGCCCGCTACGGTGGGTAAACACTGAAGCTTTCTTT. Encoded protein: CASSPLRWVNTEAFF.